The 23 T cell receptor beta chains reported below all come from one sample, sequenced in a study of OX40 agonist ivuxolimab in advanced cancers. The assay was immunoSEQ multiplex PCR, and TCRdb's table has in-frame clones only and misses some. The sample holds tens of thousands of clones; around 94% are singletons and the top ten take approximately 14%. The sample consisted of CD4+ or CD8+ T cells sorted from blood, taken in a trial of the OX40 agonist ivuxolimab. The source of these receptors is an adult with an advanced solid tumor such as melanoma, head and neck, liver or kidney cancer.

This chain links TRBV27 with TRBJ2-7; tentatively, D is TRBD2 (7 bases). The CDR3 loop spans 17 amino acids. Germline assignment: CDR1 MNHEY and CDR2 SMNVEV (reference sequence). With 5 bases removed from V and 7 bases from J, the gap between germline ends came to 27 bases. The CDR3 protein is CASSPSQRGATGMEQYF. In DNA, the CDR3 is TGTGCCAGCAGTCCCTCCCAACGGGGGGCGACGGGTATGGAGCAGTACTTC.

The V and J genes are TRBV7-2 and TRBJ2-1; D not resolved. This CDR3 contains 15 residues. CDR1 is SGHTA and CDR2 is FQGNSA in the germline V gene. V lost 0 bases and J lost 2, with 8 bases in between. The CDR3 here is CASSLARVPYNEQFF. CDR3 nucleotides: TGTGCCAGCAGCTTAGCTAGGGTACCCTACAATGAGCAGTTCTTC.

The V call is TRBV5-6, the J call TRBJ2-1; D gene ambiguous. This CDR3 spans 12 amino acids. Per the germline V gene, CDR1 is SGHDT and CDR2 is YYEEEE. The germline V and J ends were trimmed by 4 bases and 4 bases, with 6 bases remaining between them. CDR3 coding DNA: TGTGCCAGCAGCAAGATTTACAATGAGCAGTTCTTC. The encoded protein is CASSKIYNEQFF.

J is TRBJ2-1 and V is TRBV5-1; the D gene is possibly TRBD2 (6 bases). The CDR3 covers 16 residues. The ends were cut back, 4 bases at V and 1 base at J, with 15 bases in the middle. Germline-derived CDR1 and CDR2 are SGHRS and YFSETQ. The CDR3 reads CASSPGTGLSYNEQFF. The DNA for the CDR3 is TGCGCCAGCAGCCCGGGGACTGGGCTTTCCTACAATGAGCAGTTCTTC. The full variable domain, in which reference TRBV5-1 and TRBJ2-1 provide the parts outside the CDR3, is KAGVTQTPRYLIKTRGQQVTLSCSPISGHRSVSWYQQTPGQGLQFLFEYFSETQRNKGNFPGRFSGRQFSNSRSEMNVSTLELGDSALYLCASSPGTGLSYNEQFFGPGTRLTVL.

The J gene is TRBJ1-1, the V gene TRBV5-1, with D unresolved. Germline lookup yields CDR1 SGHRS and CDR2 YFSETQ. The CDR3 has 12 amino acids. V dropped 6 bases and J dropped 6 bases, with 12 bases sitting between them. The CDR3 coding sequence is TGCGCCAGCACAAAAGATACCGCTGAAGCTTTCTTT. Its translation is CASTKDTAEAFF.

This chain uses TRBV4-1 with TRBJ2-7; 9 nucleotides match TRBD1. Germline V gene lookup returns CDR1 MGHRA and CDR2 YSYEKL. The CDR3 runs 15 residues. After removal of 3 bases from V and 3 bases from J, the junction contained 6 bases not matched to a gene. CDR3 bases: TGCGCCAGCAGCCAGCCGGGACAGGGATTCTACGAGCAGTACTTC. Protein product: CASSQPGQGFYEQYF.

This clone was seen only once. This chain links TRBV27 with TRBJ2-3, with unresolved D. The V end was cut by 4 bases, the J end by 2 bases, with 10 bases between. Germline-derived CDR1 and CDR2 are MNHEY and SMNVEV (reference sequence). The CDR3 runs to 14 residues. CDR3 nucleotide sequence: TGTGCCAGCAGTTCAGACTCCTACACAGATACGCAGTATTTT. Its protein product is CASSSDSYTDTQYF.

V usage is TRBV6-5 and J usage is TRBJ2-1; D uncertain. The CDR3 runs to 16 residues. Deletions cut 2 bases from V and 0 bases from J, with 11 bases between. Germline V gene sequence: CDR1 MNHEY, CDR2 SVGAGI. In DNA, the CDR3 is TGTGCCAGCAGTTACGGAGCGCTGAGCTCCTACAATGAGCAGTTCTTC. Its translation: CASSYGALSSYNEQFF.

This clone has a handful of counts. The rearrangement links TRBV4-1 to TRBJ1-2; D is unclear. This CDR3 comprises 12 residues. V was trimmed by 1 base and J by 4 bases, leaving 4 bases between them. Germline CDR1 MGHRA, CDR2 YSYEKL. This chain's CDR3 is CASSQGAYGYTF. The CDR3 DNA reads as TGCGCCAGCAGCCAAGGTGCCTATGGCTACACCTTC.

The chain employs TRBV5-1 and TRBJ2-3; 14 bases agree with TRBD2. The CDR3 totals 17 residues. Germline loops: CDR1 SGHRS, CDR2 YFSETQ. Trimming removed 4 bases from V and 3 bases from J; junction bases left unmatched: 7. The DNA for the CDR3 is TGCGCCAGCAGCCCGGGACTAGCGGGAGAGGGGACAGATACGCAGTATTTT. Residues: CASSPGLAGEGTDTQYF.

The chain has TRBV6-7 and TRBJ2-7; 7 bases map to TRBD1. TRBV6-7 is filed as an ORF, its function uncertain. V was pared by 5 bases and J by 5 bases, with 12 bases of the junction left unmatched. CDR3 length: 15 residues. The CDR3 nucleotides are TGTGCCAGCAGTCCCCCCTGGACAGGTGGGCACGAGCAGTACTTC. Amino acid sequence: CASSPPWTGGHEQYF.

The rearrangement joins TRBV29-1 to TRBJ2-3; 10 bases fit TRBD2. The CDR3 runs to 15 residues. J gave up 4 bases and V 0 bases, and 4 bases lay outside the gene matches. Germline V gene lookup returns CDR1 SQVTM and CDR2 ANQGSEA. Here the CDR3 DNA reads TGCAGCGTTGAAGATCTAGCGGGAGTATCAGATACGCAGTATTTT. Translated: CSVEDLAGVSDTQYF.

This chain uses TRBV13 with TRBJ1-3, with D unresolved. Trimming cost V 4 bases and J 0 bases, with 16 bases left between them. This CDR3 comprises 17 residues. Germline V lookup: CDR1 PRHDT, CDR2 FYEKMQ (reference sequence). The CDR3 loop reads CASSWAGRVSSGNTIYF. The CDR3 coding sequence is TGTGCCAGCAGCTGGGCCGGACGGGTGAGCTCTGGAAACACCATATATTTT.

This sequence joins TRBV2 and TRBJ2-3; TRBD1 or TRBD2 may be the D gene (5 bases each). CDR1 is SNHLY and CDR2 is FYNNEI in the germline V gene. The CDR3 extends over 16 amino acids. The V end was cut by 6 bases, the J end by 2 bases, with 18 bases between. CDR3 bases: TGTGCCAGCAGAGAGACCGGGACGTCAATCACAGATACGCAGTATTTT. This sequence encodes CASRETGTSITDTQYF.

J is TRBJ2-3 and V is TRBV27; D call uncertain. Germline-derived CDR1 and CDR2 are MNHEY and SMNVEV (reference sequence). The CDR3 extends over 16 amino acids. The V end lost 5 bases, the J end lost 2 bases, and 17 bases lay between the germline ends. CDR3: CASSPRGVPVTDTQYF. The CDR3 DNA reads as TGTGCCAGCAGTCCCCGTGGGGTTCCCGTCACAGATACGCAGTATTTT.

Remarks on this clone: Other DNA sequences from this sample encode an identical CDR3 as well. The CDR3 spells CASSLLPLPGELFF. The CDR3 region has the DNA TGTGCCAGCAGTCTCCTCCCCCTTCCCGGGGAGCTGTTTTTT. The gene calls are TRBV27 and TRBJ2-2, with D unresolved. CDR1 and CDR2 from the germline V gene are MNHEY and SMNVEV (reference sequence). V lost 5 bases and J lost 6, with 13 bases in between. The CDR3 is 14 residues long.

The CDR3 DNA is TGTGCCAGCAGCCTGGACAGCACAGATACGCAGTATTTT. As protein: CASSLDSTDTQYF. V and J are TRBV14 and TRBJ2-3; D gene unclear. This CDR3 has 13 residues. Looked up from germline, CDR1 is SGHDN and CDR2 is FVKESK. V dropped 4 bases and J dropped 0 bases, with 5 bases sitting between them.

This CDR3 reads CASSSNLALDGDRGAFF. The CDR3 region has the DNA TGTGCCAGCAGCTCAAACCTCGCGTTGGATGGCGATCGTGGAGCTTTCTTT. The V gene is TRBV11-2, the J gene TRBJ1-1, with no clear D. This CDR3 has 17 residues. The germline gives CDR1 SGHAT, CDR2 FQNNGV. V lost 4 bases and J 10 bases, leaving 28 bases between the germline ends.

J is TRBJ1-4 and V is TRBV6-6; D might be TRBD1 (6 bases). The CDR3 loop spans 13 amino acids. V shed 8 bases and J shed 8 bases, with 15 bases lying between them. Looked up from germline, CDR1 is MNHNY and CDR2 is SVGAGI (reference sequence). The CDR3: CASGRGAGEKLFF. CDR3 bases: TGTGCCAGCGGCAGGGGAGCCGGCGAAAAACTGTTTTTT.

The V gene is TRBV18, the J gene TRBJ2-1; 7 nucleotides agree with TRBD1. Per germline, CDR1 KGHSH and CDR2 LQKENI. The V gene end was trimmed by 4 bases and the J gene end by 1 base; junction bases not matched to a gene: 10. The CDR3 consists of 17 residues. The CDR3 sequence is CASSLKSGTVSYNEQFF. The CDR3 nucleotides read TGTGCCAGCTCACTAAAATCCGGGACAGTATCCTACAATGAGCAGTTCTTC.

The chain employs TRBV19 and TRBJ1-1, with TRBD1 as a possible D gene (5 bases). Trimming removed 1 base at V and 4 bases at J, with 10 bases between. Germline CDR1 and CDR2: LNHDA and SQIVND (reference sequence). This CDR3 region has 14 residues. The CDR3: CASSIGAGSTEAFF. In nucleotides, the CDR3 is TGTGCCAGTAGTATAGGAGCAGGGAGCACTGAAGCTTTCTTT.

The chain employs TRBV4-1 and TRBJ2-3; 9 bases fit TRBD1. The V gene's germline CDR1 is MGHRA and CDR2 YSYEKL. Trimming at V came to 2 bases and at J to 6 bases, leaving 12 bases not matched to a gene. The CDR3 consists of 17 residues. The CDR3 sequence is CASSQSGYRGPVDTQYF. The CDR3 DNA reads as TGCGCCAGCAGCCAATCAGGCTACAGGGGGCCGGTGGATACGCAGTATTTT.

The chain employs TRBV12-5 and TRBJ2-2; D may match TRBD1 or TRBD2 (5 bases each). This CDR3 is built from 16 residues. Germline-derived CDR1 and CDR2 are LGHNT and FRNRAP. Trimming left V 3 bases short and J 4 bases short, with 15 bases between. The CDR3 loop is CASGFNLPGGTGELFF. The CDR3 DNA reads as TGTGCTAGTGGTTTCAACCTGCCTGGGGGCACCGGGGAGCTGTTTTTT.